These T cell receptor beta chains were read from a single sample in a study of cytomegalovirus exposure and HLA in healthy donors. Measured with immunoSEQ multiplex PCR; TCRdb has only the in-frame clones, and not every one. The top ten clones hold about 3.8% of a sample with some 240,000 clones, roughly 80% of them seen once. The material sequenced was PBMCs. The receptors were sampled from a male donor in good health and CMV-seronegative. Both conserved end residues are part of each CDR3. D genes are given only for firm matches. Where a row states a size, it is once, few, many or the class of an expanded clone; other rows omit it.

D: TRBD2; size: few; V: TRBV7-2; CDR3: CASSDFSGSSYEQYF
D: .; size: .; V: TRBV2; CDR3: CASRPTGIPEAFF
D: TRBD2; size: few; V: TRBV29-1; CDR3: CSVDGLAVDTQYF
D: TRBD1; size: .; V: TRBV19; CDR3: CASSSTGTANQETQYF
D: .; size: .; V: TRBV6-5; CDR3: CASSLAGAPGYTF
D: TRBD1; size: .; V: TRBV14; CDR3: CASSLRDRGVAGELFF
D: TRBD1; size: few; V: TRBV19; CDR3: CASRDISGGGEKLFF
D: .; size: .; V: TRBV4-1; CDR3: CASSQETGVAYNEQFF
D: TRBD1; size: .; V: TRBV2; CDR3: CASSALPDRGFYEQYF
D: .; size: few; V: TRBV27; CDR3: CASRGPDTQYF
D: .; size: .; V: TRBV28; CDR3: CASSQRTPSNTGELFF
D: TRBD1; size: few; V: TRBV18; CDR3: CASSPPQGATDTQYF